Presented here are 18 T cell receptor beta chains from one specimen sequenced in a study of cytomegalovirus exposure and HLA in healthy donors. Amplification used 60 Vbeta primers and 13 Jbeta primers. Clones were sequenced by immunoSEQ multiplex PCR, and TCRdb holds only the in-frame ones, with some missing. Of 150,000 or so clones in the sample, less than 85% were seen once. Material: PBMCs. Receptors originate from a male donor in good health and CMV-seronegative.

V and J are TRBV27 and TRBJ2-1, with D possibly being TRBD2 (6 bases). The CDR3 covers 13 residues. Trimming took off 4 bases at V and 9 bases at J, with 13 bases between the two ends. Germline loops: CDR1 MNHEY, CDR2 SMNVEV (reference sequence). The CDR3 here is CASSYVRGSEQFF. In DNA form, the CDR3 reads TGTGCCAGCAGTTATGTGCGGGGCAGTGAGCAGTTCTTC.

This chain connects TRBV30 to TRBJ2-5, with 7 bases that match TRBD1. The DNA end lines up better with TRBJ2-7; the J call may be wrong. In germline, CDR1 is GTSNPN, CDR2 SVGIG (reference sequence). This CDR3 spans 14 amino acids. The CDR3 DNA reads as TGTGCCTGGGAACCAGGGGACAGCTCCTACGAGCAGTACTTC. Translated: CAWEPGDSSYEQYF.

DNA of the CDR3: TGTGCCTGCGGGACAGGGGCTTACAATGAGCAGTTCTTC. It specifies CACGTGAYNEQFF. This rearrangement joins TRBV30 to TRBJ2-1; 10 nucleotides agree with TRBD1. The CDR3 loop spans 13 amino acids. V gave up 6 bases and J gave up 4 bases; unmatched junction bases: 3. Germline lookup yields CDR1 GTSNPN and CDR2 SVGIG (reference sequence).

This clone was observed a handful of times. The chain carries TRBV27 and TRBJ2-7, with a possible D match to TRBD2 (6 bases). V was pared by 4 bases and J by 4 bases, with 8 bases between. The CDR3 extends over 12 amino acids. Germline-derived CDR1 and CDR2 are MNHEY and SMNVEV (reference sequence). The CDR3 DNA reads TGTGCCAGCAGTTCCCGGGGGTACGAGCAGTACTTC. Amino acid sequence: CASSSRGYEQYF.

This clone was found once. The CDR3 nucleotides read TGTGCCAGCAAGGAGACAGAGACCTACGAGCAGTACTTC. Residues: CASKETETYEQYF. This chain joins TRBV2 and TRBJ2-7; TRBD1 might be the D (5 bases). The CDR3 loop spans 13 amino acids. V dropped 7 bases and J dropped 2 bases, with 12 bases sitting between them. The germline V gene encodes CDR1 SNHLY and CDR2 FYNNEI. Using reference TRBV2 and TRBJ2-7 for the parts outside the CDR3, the full variable domain is EPEVTQTPSHQVTQMGQEVILRCVPISNHLYFYWYRQILGQKVEFLVSFYNNEISEKSEIFDDQFSVERPDGSNFTLKIRSTKLEDSAMYFCASKETETYEQYFGPGTRLTVT.

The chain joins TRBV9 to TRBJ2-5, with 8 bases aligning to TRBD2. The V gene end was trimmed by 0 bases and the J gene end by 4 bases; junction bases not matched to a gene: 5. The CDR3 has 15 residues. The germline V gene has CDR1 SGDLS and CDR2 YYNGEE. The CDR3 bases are TGTGCCAGCAGCGTAGGAGCGGGAGACGGAGAGACCCAGTACTTC. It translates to CASSVGAGDGETQYF.

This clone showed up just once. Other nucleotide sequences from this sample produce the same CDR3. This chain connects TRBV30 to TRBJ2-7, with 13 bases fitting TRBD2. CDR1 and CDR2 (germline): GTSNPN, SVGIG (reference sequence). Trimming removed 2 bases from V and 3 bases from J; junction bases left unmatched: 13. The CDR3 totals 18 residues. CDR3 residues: CAWSHPRTSGSPFYEQYF. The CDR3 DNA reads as TGTGCCTGGAGTCACCCTCGGACTAGCGGGAGTCCTTTCTACGAGCAGTACTTC.

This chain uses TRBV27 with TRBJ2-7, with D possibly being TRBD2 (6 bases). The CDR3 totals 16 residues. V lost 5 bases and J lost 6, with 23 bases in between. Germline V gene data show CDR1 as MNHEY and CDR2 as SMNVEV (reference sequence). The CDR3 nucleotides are TGTGCCAGCAGTCCCCACCTTGTACGGGAGCCCCCCGAGCAGTACTTC. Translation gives CASSPHLVREPPEQYF.

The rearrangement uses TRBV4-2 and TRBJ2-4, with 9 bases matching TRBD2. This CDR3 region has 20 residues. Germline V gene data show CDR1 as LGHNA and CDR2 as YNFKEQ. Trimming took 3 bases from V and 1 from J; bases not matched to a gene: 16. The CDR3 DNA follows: TGTGCCAGCAGCCAGCCCCCAGGGGCGGGAGGGGAGATGGCCAAAAACATTCAGTACTTC. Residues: CASSQPPGAGGEMAKNIQYF.

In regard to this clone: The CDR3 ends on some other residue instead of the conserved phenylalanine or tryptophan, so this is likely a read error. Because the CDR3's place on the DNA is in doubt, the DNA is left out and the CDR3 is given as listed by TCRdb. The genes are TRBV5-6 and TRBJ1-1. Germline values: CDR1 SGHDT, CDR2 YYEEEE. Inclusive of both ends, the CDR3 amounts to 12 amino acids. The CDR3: CAIPLDLAERRG.

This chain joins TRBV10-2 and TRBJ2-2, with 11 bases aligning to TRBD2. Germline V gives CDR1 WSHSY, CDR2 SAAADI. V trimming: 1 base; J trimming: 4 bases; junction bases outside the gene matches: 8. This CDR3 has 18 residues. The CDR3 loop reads CASSEWTSGQSSTGELFF. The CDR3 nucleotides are TGCGCCAGCAGTGAGTGGACTAGCGGGCAATCGAGCACCGGGGAGCTGTTTTTT.

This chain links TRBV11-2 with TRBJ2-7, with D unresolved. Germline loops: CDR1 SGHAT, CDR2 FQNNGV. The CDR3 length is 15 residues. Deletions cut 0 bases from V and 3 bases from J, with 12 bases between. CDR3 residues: CASSLDRAGFYEQYF. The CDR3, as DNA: TGTGCCAGCAGCTTAGATCGCGCAGGATTCTACGAGCAGTACTTC. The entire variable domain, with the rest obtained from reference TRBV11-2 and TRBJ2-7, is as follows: EAGVAQSPRYKIIEKRQSVAFWCNPISGHATLYWYQQILGQGPKLLIQFQNNGVVDDSQLPKDRFSAERLKGVDSTLKIQPAKLEDSAVYLCASSLDRAGFYEQYFGPGTRLTVT.

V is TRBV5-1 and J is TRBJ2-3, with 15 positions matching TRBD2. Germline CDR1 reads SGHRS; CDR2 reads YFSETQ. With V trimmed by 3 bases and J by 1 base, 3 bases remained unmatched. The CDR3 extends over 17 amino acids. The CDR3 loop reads CASSYGTSGGRTDTQYF. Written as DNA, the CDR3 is TGCGCCAGCAGCTACGGGACTAGCGGGGGGCGCACAGATACGCAGTATTTT.

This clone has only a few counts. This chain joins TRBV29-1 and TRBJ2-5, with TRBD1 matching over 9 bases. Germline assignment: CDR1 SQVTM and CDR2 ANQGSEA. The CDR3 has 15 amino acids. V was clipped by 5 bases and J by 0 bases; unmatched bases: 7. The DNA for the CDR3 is TGCAGCGTTCATGCGGGACAGGGTTACCAAGAGACCCAGTACTTC. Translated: CSVHAGQGYQETQYF.

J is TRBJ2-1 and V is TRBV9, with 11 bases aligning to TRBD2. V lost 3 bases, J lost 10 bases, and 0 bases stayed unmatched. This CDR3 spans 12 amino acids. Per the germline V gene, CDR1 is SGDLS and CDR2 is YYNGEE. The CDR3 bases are TGTGCCAGCAGCGGGACTAGCGGGGAGCAGTTCTTC. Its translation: CASSGTSGEQFF.

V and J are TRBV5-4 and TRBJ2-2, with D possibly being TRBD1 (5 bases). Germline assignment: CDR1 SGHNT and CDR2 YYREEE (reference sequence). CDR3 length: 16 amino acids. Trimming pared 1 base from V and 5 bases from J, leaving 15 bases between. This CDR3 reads CASSLQGNAGTGELFF. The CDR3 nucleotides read TGTGCCAGCAGCTTGCAGGGAAATGCTGGGACCGGGGAGCTGTTTTTT.

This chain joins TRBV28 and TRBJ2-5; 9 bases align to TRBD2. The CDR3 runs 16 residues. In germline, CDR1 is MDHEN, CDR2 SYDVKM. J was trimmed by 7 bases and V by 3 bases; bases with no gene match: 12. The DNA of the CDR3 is TGTGCCAGCAGTTTCAACCTAGCGGGGCCTGCCAGGACCCAGTACTTC. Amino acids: CASSFNLAGPARTQYF.

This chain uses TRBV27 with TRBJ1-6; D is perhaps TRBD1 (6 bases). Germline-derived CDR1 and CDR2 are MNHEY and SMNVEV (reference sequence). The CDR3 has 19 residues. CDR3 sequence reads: CALVRGKNEKTGINSPLHF. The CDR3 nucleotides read TGTGCTCTGGTTAGGGGAAAAAATGAAAAAACAGGGATCAATTCACCCCTCCACTTT.